What follows are 13 T cell receptor beta chains derived from one specimen sequenced in a study of identifying expanded T cells in peripheral blood. Method: immunoSEQ multiplex PCR; TCRdb's copy keeps in-frame clones and lacks some. The profile covers about 130,000 clones, with about 86% appearing a single time and more than 7% taken by the ten largest. Sequenced: blood. These receptors were collected from a person between 18 and 75 years old in good health.

On this clone itself: Germline is not matched at one junction end, which may reflect a read error. This rearrangement joins TRBV9 to TRBJ2-5; possible D gene TRBD2, 6 bases. The germline CDR1 and CDR2 sequences are SGDLS and YYNGEE. The CDR3 sequence is 15 residues long. As DNA, the CDR3 is TGTGCCAGCAGCGCGTCGGGACTCCTACAAGGGACCCAGTACTTC. Translating it yields CASSASGLLQGTQYF. The full variable domain, in which reference TRBV9 and TRBJ2-5 provide the parts outside the CDR3, is DSGVTQTPKHLITATGQRVTLRCSPRSGDLSVYWYQQSLDQGLQFLIQYYNGEERAKGNILERFSAQQFPDLHSELNLSSLELGDSALYFCASSASGLLQGTQYFGPGTRLLVL.

This clone was counted many times. The gene calls are TRBV2 and TRBJ1-2, with D possibly matching TRBD1 (5 bases). The germline gives CDR1 SNHLY, CDR2 FYNNEI. The length of the CDR3 is 15 residues. The V end lost 7 bases, the J end lost 0 bases, and 15 bases lay between the germline ends. The CDR3 nucleotides are TGTGCCAGCACCCAACAGGCAAAAGCTAACTATGGCTACACCTTC. Translation gives CASTQQAKANYGYTF.

The rearrangement links TRBV6-1 to TRBJ1-1; TRBD1 is a possible D gene (5 bases). This CDR3 is 14 amino acids long. Between the trimmed V and J ends, which lost 6 bases and 4 bases, there was a span of 15 bases. The germline gives CDR1 MNHNS, CDR2 SASEGT. CDR3 protein: CASRVSQGTTEAFF. The CDR3, as DNA: TGTGCCAGCAGAGTTTCCCAGGGCACCACTGAAGCTTTCTTT.

The chain carries TRBV7-8 and TRBJ1-3; 9 bases fit TRBD1. The CDR3 totals 19 residues. Looked up from germline, CDR1 is SGHVS and CDR2 is FQNEAQ. With V trimmed by 5 bases and J by 4 bases, 18 bases remained unmatched. The DNA of the CDR3 is TGTGCCAGCAGCCGGAGACAGGGGGGGGTTGCGTGGTCCGGAAACACCATATATTTT. It specifies CASSRRQGGVAWSGNTIYF.

The chain employs TRBV7-8 and TRBJ2-2; 7 bases fit TRBD1. Germline-derived CDR1 and CDR2 are SGHVS and FQNEAQ. J was trimmed by 1 base and V by 2 bases; bases with no gene match: 4. CDR3 length: 16 amino acids. CDR3 sequence reads: CASSLSWTGNTGELFF. The CDR3 region has the DNA TGTGCCAGCAGCTTATCTTGGACAGGGAACACCGGGGAGCTGTTTTTT.

This chain connects TRBV7-2 to TRBJ1-5; maybe TRBD1 (6 bases). V shed 2 bases and J shed 7 bases, with 12 bases lying between them. The CDR3 is 14 amino acids. Looked up from germline, CDR1 is SGHTA and CDR2 is FQGNSA. Written as DNA, the CDR3 is TGTGCCAGCAGCTTACCGGTGAGGGGGCAGCCCCAGCATTTT. Amino acid sequence: CASSLPVRGQPQHF.

The chain combines TRBV7-9 with TRBJ2-7; TRBD2 agrees at 9 bases. This CDR3 is built from 13 residues. The germline CDR1 and CDR2 sequences are SEHNR and FQNEAQ (reference sequence). The junction had 4 bases not matched to a gene; V was cut back by 5 bases and J by 5 bases. The CDR3, as DNA: TGTGCCAGCAGCGGCGGGAGGGTGAACGAGCAGTACTTC. It is translated as CASSGGRVNEQYF.

The gene calls are TRBV2 and TRBJ2-5; D gene unclear. Germline CDR1 is SNHLY and CDR2 is FYNNEI. Trimming stripped 4 bases from V and 4 bases from J, with 16 bases between. The CDR3 loop spans 15 amino acids. The CDR3 nucleotides are TGTGCCAGCAGTGTTAGTACAGCAACCCCAGAGACCCAGTACTTC. This codes for CASSVSTATPETQYF. Complete variable domain (other parts from reference TRBV2 and TRBJ2-5): EPEVTQTPSHQVTQMGQEVILRCVPISNHLYFYWYRQILGQKVEFLVSFYNNEISEKSEIFDDQFSVERPDGSNFTLKIRSTKLEDSAMYFCASSVSTATPETQYFGPGTRLLVL.

V and J are TRBV7-9 and TRBJ2-6; no clear D gene. This CDR3 has 13 residues. The V end lost 8 bases, the J end lost 0 bases, and 5 bases lay between the germline ends. Germline CDR1 is SEHNR and CDR2 is FQNEAQ (reference sequence). The chain's CDR3 is CASGASGANVLTF. CDR3 DNA: TGTGCCAGCGGCGCCTCTGGGGCCAACGTCCTGACTTTC.

The chain employs TRBV6-5 and TRBJ1-1; 8 bases line up with TRBD1. CDR1 MNHEY and CDR2 SVGAGI come from the germline V gene. This CDR3 contains 14 residues. Losses at the gene ends were 6 bases for V and 4 bases for J; bases not matched to a gene: 7. In DNA, the CDR3 is TGTGCCAGCAGCCTAACAGACAGGGGCACTGAAGCTTTCTTT. Translating gives CASSLTDRGTEAFF.

The rearrangement joins TRBV6-6 to TRBJ2-7, with D perhaps TRBD2 (6 bases). The CDR3 extends over 14 amino acids. The V and J ends lost 6 bases and 5 bases respectively, with 17 bases between them. In germline, CDR1 is MNHNY, CDR2 SVGAGI (reference sequence). The CDR3 nucleotides are TGTGCCAGCAGGCGCGAGCGCGGGGTTAACGAGCAGTACTTC. The encoded protein is CASRRERGVNEQYF.

The V and J genes are TRBV5-1 and TRBJ1-2; D remains ambiguous. Trimming shortened V by 0 bases and J by 0 bases, and 9 bases separated the two germline ends. The germline V gene has CDR1 SGHRS and CDR2 YFSETQ. The length of the CDR3 is 15 residues. The CDR3 loop reads CASSLEARSNYGYTF. DNA for the CDR3: TGCGCCAGCAGCTTGGAGGCCAGGTCTAACTATGGCTACACCTTC.

The rearrangement joins TRBV18 to TRBJ1-4; D remains unclear. Germline CDR1 is KGHSH and CDR2 is LQKENI. This CDR3 contains 14 residues. The germline V and J ends were trimmed by 2 bases and 4 bases, with 8 bases remaining between them. The CDR3 region has the DNA TGTGCCAGCTCACCAGCCCCGAGTAATGAAAAACTGTTTTTT. It encodes CASSPAPSNEKLFF.